This TCR beta chain was recorded in a study of T cell responses to AZD1222 COVID-19 vaccine. Across the study: Analyses pooled second doses at about 4 or about 12 weeks.

Assay used: immunoSEQ multiplex PCR; TCRdb lists only in-frame clones, some missing. The table shows about 81,000 clones, with 92% occurring only once. Whole-study findings and limits: After two AZD1222 doses, spike-specific TCR breadth and depth rose versus day 0.

CDR1 LNHDA and CDR2 SQIVND come from the germline V gene (reference sequence). V shed 6 bases and J shed 9 bases, with 14 bases lying between them. The CDR3 sequence is 12 residues long. Of note for this clone: Antigen: not known.

This sequence originates from an adult in good health. The rearrangement uses TRBV19 and TRBJ1-2; D not resolved. Sequenced material: peripheral blood, taken on day 0 of AZD1222 vaccination. DNA of the CDR3: TGTGCCAGTAGCCGACGACCCGCCAGCTACACCTTC. Translation gives CASSRRPASYTF.